Shown below are 26 T cell receptor beta chains from a single sample sequenced in a study of shared clonotypes between healthy human individuals. Assay used: immunoSEQ multiplex PCR; TCRdb lists only in-frame clones, some missing. The table includes roughly 700,000 clones, roughly 70% detected once. Source material: memory CD4+ T cells sorted from blood. Specified subset: CD45RA-negative fraction. The receptors originated from a woman aged 25 to 39 in good health.

The chain links TRBV28 to TRBJ2-5; 9 nucleotides line up with TRBD1. The DNA end is more similar to TRBJ2-7, so the J call may be wrong. The CDR3 has 14 amino acids. The germline V gene encodes CDR1 MDHEN and CDR2 SYDVKM. CDR3 loop: CASSGTGRRYEQYF. The CDR3 DNA sequence: TGTGCCAGCAGCGGGACAGGGCGGCGTTACGAGCAGTACTTC.

The chain uses TRBV10-1 and TRBJ2-3; 7 bases line up with TRBD2. CDR1 is WNHNN and CDR2 is SYGVQD in the germline V gene (reference sequence). V lost 3 bases, J lost 0 bases, and 12 bases stayed unmatched. The CDR3 extends over 18 amino acids. In nucleotides, the CDR3 is TGCGCCAGCAGTGAATCCAGCGGGATAAGTAGAAGCACAGATACGCAGTATTTT. This sequence encodes CASSESSGISRSTDTQYF.

V and J are TRBV7-8 and TRBJ2-2, with 9 bases that match TRBD2. Looked up from germline, CDR1 is SGHVS and CDR2 is FQNEAQ. The CDR3 consists of 17 residues. Trimming at V came to 7 bases and at J to 1 base, leaving 10 bases not matched to a gene. As DNA, the CDR3 is TGTGCCAGCACCCTCTCCCCTAGCGGGATGAACACCGGGGAGCTGTTTTTT. Its translation is CASTLSPSGMNTGELFF.

The chain combines TRBV27 with TRBJ2-5, with D perhaps matching TRBD1 (6 bases). V was shortened by 8 bases and J by 1 base, with 20 bases between the two germline ends. The V gene's germline CDR1 is MNHEY and CDR2 SMNVEV (reference sequence). The CDR3 covers 16 residues. In DNA, the CDR3 is TGTGCCAGCGCCCTAACTCGCAGGGGTGGCCAAGAGACCCAGTACTTC. Translation: CASALTRRGGQETQYF.

This clone was counted a few times. This chain joins TRBV25-1 and TRBJ2-3; D perhaps matches TRBD2 (6 bases). The CDR3 spans 16 residues. Deletions cut 3 bases from V and 5 bases from J, with 18 bases between. CDR1 and CDR2 (germline): MGHDK, SYGVNS. CDR3 DNA sequence: TGTGCCAGCAGTGACGGCGGACGGGAGTTGGGAGATACGCAGTATTTT. Translated, it gives CASSDGGRELGDTQYF.

Concerning this clone itself: This clone may be a read error of a much larger clone one base away. V is TRBV6-6 and J is TRBJ1-1; tentative D call: TRBD1 (5 bases). The germline CDR1 and CDR2 sequences are MNHNY and SVGAGI (reference sequence). The CDR3 is 15 amino acids. V was cut by 0 bases and J by 3 bases, with 11 bases left in between. CDR3 in amino acids: CASSYSRQGHTEAFF. In DNA, the CDR3 is TGTGCCAGCAGTTACTCGAGGCAGGGACACACTGAAGCTTTCTTT.

The chain carries TRBV4-2 and TRBJ2-3; maybe TRBD2 (6 bases). The CDR3 consists of 16 residues. Germline-derived CDR1 and CDR2 are LGHNA and YNFKEQ. Between the trimmed V and J ends, which lost 4 bases and 0 bases, there was a span of 14 bases. CDR3 protein: CASSLSGTQSTDTQYF. The CDR3 DNA reads as TGTGCCAGCAGCCTTTCCGGGACTCAGAGCACAGATACGCAGTATTTT.

V gene TRBV19 combines with J gene TRBJ1-1, with D possibly matching TRBD1 (5 bases). This CDR3 is 13 amino acids long. Per the germline V gene, CDR1 is LNHDA and CDR2 is SQIVND (reference sequence). Trimming took off 10 bases at V and 1 base at J, with 13 bases between the two ends. CDR3 DNA: TGTGCCACTTTAGACAGAACGAACACTGAAGCTTTCTTT. It encodes CATLDRTNTEAFF.

The chain links TRBV28 to TRBJ1-1; possibly TRBD1 for D (6 bases). This CDR3 comprises 13 residues. The V and J ends lost 6 bases and 1 base respectively, with 9 bases between them. The germline V gene encodes CDR1 MDHEN and CDR2 SYDVKM. CDR3 sequence reads: CASRDSSNTEAFF. For the CDR3, the DNA is TGTGCCAGCAGGGACAGCTCGAACACTGAAGCTTTCTTT.

The chain carries TRBV6-1 and TRBJ1-2; D ambiguous. V was shortened by 2 bases and J by 3 bases, with 7 bases between the two germline ends. The germline V gene encodes CDR1 MNHNS and CDR2 SASEGT. This CDR3 is 13 amino acids long. The CDR3 nucleotides are TGTGCCAGCAGTGAAAACAGCCACTATGGCTACACCTTC. It encodes CASSENSHYGYTF.

A word on this clone: Germline is not matched at one junction end, which may reflect a read error. The CDR3 DNA is TGTGCCAGCAGCTCGGGACAGGGGCAACTCTTT. Amino acids: CASSSGQGQLF. V and J are TRBV6-6 and TRBJ1-1; 10 bases fit TRBD1. The CDR3 extends over 11 amino acids. The V gene's germline CDR1 is MNHNY and CDR2 SVGAGI (reference sequence).

This chain links TRBV19 with TRBJ1-1; 7 positions agree with TRBD1. With V trimmed by 6 bases and J by 0 bases, 10 bases remained unmatched. The CDR3 totals 16 residues. The germline V gene has CDR1 LNHDA and CDR2 SQIVND (reference sequence). The CDR3 protein is CASSLQGGDLNTEAFF. CDR3 DNA: TGTGCCAGTAGCCTCCAGGGGGGAGATCTGAACACTGAAGCTTTCTTT.

The chain recombines TRBV19 with TRBJ1-5; perhaps TRBD1 as D (6 bases). Germline V gives CDR1 LNHDA, CDR2 SQIVND (reference sequence). Trimming cost V 6 bases and J 0 bases, with 12 bases left between them. The CDR3 contains 15 residues. CDR3 nucleotides: TGTGCCAGTAGGCGGGACACCTCTAGCAATCAGCCCCAGCATTTT. Encoded protein: CASRRDTSSNQPQHF. The full variable domain, completed using reference TRBV19 and TRBJ1-5, is DGGITQSPKYLFRKEGQNVTLSCEQNLNHDAMYWYRQDPGQGLRLIYYSQIVNDFQKGDIAEGYSVSREKKESFPLTVTSAQKNPTAFYLCASRRDTSSNQPQHFGDGTRLSIL.

This chain connects TRBV5-6 to TRBJ1-3; no firm D call. The CDR3 is made up of 14 amino acids. With 1 base removed from V and 4 bases from J, the gap between germline ends came to 9 bases. Germline V CDR1 and CDR2: SGHDT, YYEEEE. This CDR3 is CASSLSSGGNTIYF. The CDR3 DNA reads TGTGCCAGCAGCTTGTCGAGCGGCGGAAACACCATATATTTT.

CDR3 region: CASRNGDGRTYEQYF. For the CDR3, the DNA is TGTGCCAGCAGGAATGGTGACGGGAGGACCTACGAGCAGTACTTC. The chain uses TRBV27 and TRBJ2-7; 7 bases align to TRBD2. J lost 2 bases, V lost 6 bases, and 10 bases had no gene match. The CDR3 length is 15 residues. CDR1 is MNHEY, CDR2 SMNVEV, per germline (reference sequence).

As DNA, the CDR3 is TGTGCCAGCAGCTTGGATAATGGCTACACCTTC. Protein sequence: CASSLDNGYTF. The rearrangement joins TRBV5-5 to TRBJ1-2; D not resolved. V was cut by 0 bases and J by 6 bases, with 3 bases left in between. The germline V gene has CDR1 SGHKS and CDR2 YYEKEE (reference sequence). There are 11 residues in the CDR3.

The rearrangement links TRBV9 to TRBJ1-3; D is uncertain. The CDR3 loop spans 13 amino acids. Germline values: CDR1 SGDLS, CDR2 YYNGEE. Trimming shortened V by 4 bases and J by 7 bases, and 12 bases separated the two germline ends. The CDR3 sequence is CASSPAPWNTIYF. CDR3 bases: TGTGCCAGCAGCCCGGCCCCCTGGAACACCATATATTTT.

This sequence joins TRBV7-9 and TRBJ1-3; 9 bases are a match to TRBD1. The CDR3 loop spans 14 amino acids. In germline, CDR1 is SEHNR, CDR2 FQNEAQ (reference sequence). V lost 5 bases and J lost 4; bases outside the gene matches: 3. CDR3 sequence reads: CASSLTGGGNTIYF. The CDR3 DNA sequence: TGTGCCAGCAGCCTCACAGGGGGCGGAAACACCATATATTTT.

The chain combines TRBV11-2 with TRBJ2-3; 9 bases fit TRBD2. The J segment lost 2 bases and the V segment lost 2 bases, leaving 5 bases of the junction unmatched. The CDR3 is made up of 16 amino acids. From germline, CDR1 is SGHAT and CDR2 FQNNGV. CDR3 amino acids: CASSLSAGGTTDTQYF. CDR3 coding DNA: TGTGCCAGCAGCTTATCGGCGGGAGGGACCACAGATACGCAGTATTTT.

CDR3 protein: CASNPGQISGANVLTF. CDR3 DNA sequence: TGTGCCAGTAACCCGGGACAGATCTCTGGGGCCAACGTCCTGACTTTC. The chain has TRBV19 and TRBJ2-6, with 7 bases lining up with TRBD1. V shed 7 bases and J 0 bases; nucleotides not matched to a gene: 6. Germline-derived CDR1 and CDR2 are LNHDA and SQIVND (reference sequence). This CDR3 is 16 amino acids long.

The chain employs TRBV6-5 and TRBJ1-2; a possible D gene is TRBD1 (6 bases). V gave up 5 bases and J gave up 8 bases, with 21 bases separating them. The germline V gene has CDR1 MNHEY and CDR2 SVGAGI. This CDR3 comprises 15 residues. The CDR3 DNA sequence: TGTGCCAGCAGTCCCCCCTGGGGGCGCGGGGGGGGCTACACCTTC. Protein: CASSPPWGRGGGYTF.

This chain connects TRBV6-6 to TRBJ1-1, with 10 positions matching TRBD1. Trimming at V came to 8 bases and at J to 5 bases, leaving 8 bases not matched to a gene. Looked up from germline, CDR1 is MNHNY and CDR2 is SVGAGI (reference sequence). The CDR3 has 14 residues. This CDR3 is CASHRDRGLTEAFF. The CDR3 nucleotides are TGTGCCAGCCACCGGGACAGGGGACTTACTGAAGCTTTCTTT.

The table lists this clone with a few counts. V is TRBV29-1 and J is TRBJ2-5; D could derive from TRBD1 or TRBD2 (5 bases each). Germline V gives CDR1 SQVTM, CDR2 ANQGSEA. CDR3 size: 12 residues. Trimming shortened V by 3 bases and J by 5 bases, and 10 bases separated the two germline ends. CDR3 sequence: CSVDLGVETQYF. CDR3 bases: TGCAGCGTTGACCTGGGGGTCGAGACCCAGTACTTC. Together with reference TRBV29-1 and TRBJ2-5, the CDR3 gives the full variable domain: SAVISQKPSRDICQRGTSLTIQCQVDSQVTMMFWYRQQPGQSLTLIATANQGSEATYESGFVIDKFPISRPNLTFSTLTVSNMSPEDSSIYLCSVDLGVETQYFGPGTRLLVL.

The V call is TRBV5-1, the J call TRBJ2-2; TRBD1 might be the D (6 bases). V lost 5 bases and J lost 2, with 16 bases in between. The CDR3 covers 16 residues. Germline CDR1 SGHRS, CDR2 YFSETQ. CDR3 nucleotides: TGCGCCAGCAGTAATCTTGGACAGACCAACACCGGGGAGCTGTTTTTT. Protein sequence: CASSNLGQTNTGELFF.

The genes are TRBV19 and TRBJ2-2; possibly TRBD1 for D (6 bases). Trimming stripped 5 bases from V and 6 bases from J, with 19 bases between. This CDR3 contains 16 residues. Germline V gene sequence: CDR1 LNHDA, CDR2 SQIVND (reference sequence). The CDR3 DNA reads TGTGCCAGTAGTCTGAGGGGCAGGGGCTTGGCCGGGGAGCTGTTTTTT. Residues: CASSLRGRGLAGELFF. The variable domain in full, with the rest retrieved from reference TRBV19 and TRBJ2-2, is DGGITQSPKYLFRKEGQNVTLSCEQNLNHDAMYWYRQDPGQGLRLIYYSQIVNDFQKGDIAEGYSVSREKKESFPLTVTSAQKNPTAFYLCASSLRGRGLAGELFFGEGSRLTVL.

In DNA form, the CDR3 reads TGTGCCAGCAGCGGAGGGGGACGGGCGACCTACGAGCAGTACTTC. Its protein is CASSGGGRATYEQYF. The J gene is TRBJ2-7, the V gene TRBV5-4, with D perhaps given as TRBD1 or TRBD2 (6 bases each). Germline lookup yields CDR1 SGHNT and CDR2 YYREEE (reference sequence). V gave up 4 bases and J gave up 2 bases, with 16 bases separating them. This CDR3 contains 15 residues. The entire variable domain, with the rest obtained from reference TRBV5-4 and TRBJ2-7, is as follows: ETGVTQSPTHLIKTRGQQVTLRCSSQSGHNTVSWYQQALGQGPQFIFQYYREEENGRGNFPPRFSGLQFPNYSSELNVNALELDDSALYLCASSGGGRATYEQYFGPGTRLTVT.